Detailed here is one T cell receptor (beta chain). The data stem from a study of T cell changes during pregnancy in multiple sclerosis. Produced via immunoSEQ multiplex PCR; TCRdb's table is partial and in-frame only. The sample consists of 47,000 or so clones, roughly 90% of them appearing once. Sample: peripheral blood, taken after pregnancy. The origin of this receptor is a female donor in good health, enrolled as a control in a pregnancy study.

CDR3 nucleotides: TGTGCCAGCAGCTTAATGCGGTATGAGCAGTTCTTC. Its translation is CASSLMRYEQFF. The chain combines TRBV7-2 with TRBJ2-1; unclear D gene. V lost 2 bases to trimming and J lost 8 bases, with 7 bases between them. Germline V gives CDR1 SGHTA, CDR2 FQGNSA. The CDR3 contains 12 residues.